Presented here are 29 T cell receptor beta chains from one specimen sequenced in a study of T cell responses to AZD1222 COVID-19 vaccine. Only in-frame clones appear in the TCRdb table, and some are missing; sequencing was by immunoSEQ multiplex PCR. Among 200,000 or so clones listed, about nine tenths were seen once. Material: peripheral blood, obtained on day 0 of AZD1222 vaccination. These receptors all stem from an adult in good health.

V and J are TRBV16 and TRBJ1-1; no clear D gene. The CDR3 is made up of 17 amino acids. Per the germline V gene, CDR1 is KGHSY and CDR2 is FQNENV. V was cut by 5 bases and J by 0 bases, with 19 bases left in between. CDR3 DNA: TGTGCCAGCAGCGCATCATTCAGGCCCCCGATGAACACTGAAGCTTTCTTT. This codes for CASSASFRPPMNTEAFF.

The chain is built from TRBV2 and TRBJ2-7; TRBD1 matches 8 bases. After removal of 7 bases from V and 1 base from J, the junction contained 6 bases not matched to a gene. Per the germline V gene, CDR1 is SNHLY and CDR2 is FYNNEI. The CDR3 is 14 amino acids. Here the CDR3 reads CASTMDRDSYEQYF. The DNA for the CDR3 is TGTGCCAGCACCATGGACAGGGATTCCTACGAGCAGTACTTC.

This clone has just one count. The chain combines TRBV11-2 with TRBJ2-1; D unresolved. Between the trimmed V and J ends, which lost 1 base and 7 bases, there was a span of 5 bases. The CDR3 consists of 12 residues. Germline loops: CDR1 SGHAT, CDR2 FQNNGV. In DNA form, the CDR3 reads TGTGCCAGCAGCTTAGCCTGGAATGAGCAGTTCTTC. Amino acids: CASSLAWNEQFF.

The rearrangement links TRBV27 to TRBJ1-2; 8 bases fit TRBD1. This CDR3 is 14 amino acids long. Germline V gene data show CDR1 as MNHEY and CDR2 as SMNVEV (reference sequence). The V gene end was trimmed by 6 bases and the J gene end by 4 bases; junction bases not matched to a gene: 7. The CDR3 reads CASRTTGEGYGYTF. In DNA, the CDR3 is TGTGCCAGCAGAACGACAGGGGAGGGCTATGGCTACACCTTC.

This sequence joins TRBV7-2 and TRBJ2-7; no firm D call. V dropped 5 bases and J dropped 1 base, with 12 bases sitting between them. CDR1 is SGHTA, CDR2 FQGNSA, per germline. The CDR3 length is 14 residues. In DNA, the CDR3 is TGTGCCAGCAGCCCCCTTGGCTCTTCCTACGAGCAGTACTTC. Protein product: CASSPLGSSYEQYF. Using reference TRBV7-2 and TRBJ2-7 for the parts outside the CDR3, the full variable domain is GAGVSQSPSNKVTEKGKDVELRCDPISGHTALYWYRQSLGQGLEFLIYFQGNSAPDKSGLPSDRFSAERTGGSVSTLTIQRTQQEDSAVYLCASSPLGSSYEQYFGPGTRLTVT.

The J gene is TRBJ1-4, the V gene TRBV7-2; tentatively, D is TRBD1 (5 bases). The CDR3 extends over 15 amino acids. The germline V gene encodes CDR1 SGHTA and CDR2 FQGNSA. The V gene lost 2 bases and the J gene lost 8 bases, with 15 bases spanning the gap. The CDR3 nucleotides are TGTGCCAGCAGCTTAACCGGGACCCAGGGAGAAAAACTGTTTTTT. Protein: CASSLTGTQGEKLFF.

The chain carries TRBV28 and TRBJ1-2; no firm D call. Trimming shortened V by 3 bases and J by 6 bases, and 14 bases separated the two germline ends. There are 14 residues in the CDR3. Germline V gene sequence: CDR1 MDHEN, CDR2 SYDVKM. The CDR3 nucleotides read TGTGCCAGCAGTTTTTCCCCCCCGGCCCATGGCTACACCTTC. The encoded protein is CASSFSPPAHGYTF.

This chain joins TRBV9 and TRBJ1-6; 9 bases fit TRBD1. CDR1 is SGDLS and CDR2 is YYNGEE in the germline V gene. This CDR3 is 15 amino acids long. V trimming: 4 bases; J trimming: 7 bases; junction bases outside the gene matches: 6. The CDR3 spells CASSYNRGLNSPLHF. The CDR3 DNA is TGTGCCAGCAGCTATAACAGGGGGCTCAATTCACCCCTCCACTTT.

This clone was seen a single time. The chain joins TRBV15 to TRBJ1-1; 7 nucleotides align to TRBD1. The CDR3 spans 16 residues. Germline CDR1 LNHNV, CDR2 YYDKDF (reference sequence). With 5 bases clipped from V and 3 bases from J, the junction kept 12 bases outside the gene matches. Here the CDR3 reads CATSGLGGELDTEAFF. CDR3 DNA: TGTGCCACCAGCGGCTTAGGGGGCGAGCTTGACACTGAAGCTTTCTTT.

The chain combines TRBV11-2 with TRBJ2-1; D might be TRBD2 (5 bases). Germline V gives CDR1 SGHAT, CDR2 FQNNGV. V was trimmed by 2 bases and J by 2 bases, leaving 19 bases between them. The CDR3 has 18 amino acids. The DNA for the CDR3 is TGTGCCAGCAGCTTATTTCGAGTCCGGGGTAGTACCTACAATGAGCAGTTCTTC. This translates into CASSLFRVRGSTYNEQFF.

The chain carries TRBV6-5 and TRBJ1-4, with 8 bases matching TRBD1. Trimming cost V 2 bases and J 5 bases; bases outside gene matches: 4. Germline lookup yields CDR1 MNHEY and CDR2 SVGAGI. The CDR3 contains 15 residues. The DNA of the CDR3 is TGTGCCAGCAGTTACGGAGGGACAGGAAATGAAAAACTGTTTTTT. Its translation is CASSYGGTGNEKLFF.

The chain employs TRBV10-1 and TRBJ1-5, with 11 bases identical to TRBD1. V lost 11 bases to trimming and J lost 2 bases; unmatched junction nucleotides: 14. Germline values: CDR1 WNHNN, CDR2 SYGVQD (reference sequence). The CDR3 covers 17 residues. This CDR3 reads CAAFSDRGRRGNQPQHF. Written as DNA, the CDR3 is TGCGCCGCGTTCTCGGACAGGGGGCGCCGAGGCAATCAGCCCCAGCATTTT.

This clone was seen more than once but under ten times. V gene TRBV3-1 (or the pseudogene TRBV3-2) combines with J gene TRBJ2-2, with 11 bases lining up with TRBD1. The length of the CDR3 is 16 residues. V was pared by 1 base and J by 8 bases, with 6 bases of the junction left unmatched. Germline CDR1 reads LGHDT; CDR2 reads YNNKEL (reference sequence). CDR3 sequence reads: CASSQGTGGPVGELFF. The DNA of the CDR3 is TGTGCCAGCAGCCAAGGGACAGGGGGCCCTGTTGGGGAGCTGTTTTTT.

The DNA for the CDR3 is TGTGCCAGCAGACCTAACGCGAGGGGTGGCTACACCTTC. It is translated as CASRPNARGGYTF. The chain has TRBV28 and TRBJ1-2, with D tentatively TRBD1 (5 bases). Trimming cost V 6 bases and J 7 bases, with 15 bases left between them. Germline CDR1 reads MDHEN; CDR2 reads SYDVKM. CDR3 length equals 13 residues.

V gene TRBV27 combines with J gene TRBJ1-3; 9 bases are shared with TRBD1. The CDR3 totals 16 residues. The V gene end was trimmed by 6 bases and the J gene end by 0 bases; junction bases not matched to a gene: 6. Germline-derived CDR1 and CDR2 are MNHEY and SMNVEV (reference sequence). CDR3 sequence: CASRRQGGDSGNTIYF. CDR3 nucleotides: TGTGCCAGCAGGAGACAGGGGGGCGACTCTGGAAACACCATATATTTT.

The CDR3: CASSLDARSGYEQYF. CDR3 coding DNA: TGTGCCAGCAGCTTAGACGCAAGGTCAGGATACGAGCAGTACTTC. The J gene is TRBJ2-7, the V gene TRBV7-6; D uncertain. This CDR3 contains 15 residues. Germline V gene sequence: CDR1 SGHVS, CDR2 FNYEAQ. Between the trimmed V and J ends, which lost 1 base and 4 bases, there was a span of 14 bases.

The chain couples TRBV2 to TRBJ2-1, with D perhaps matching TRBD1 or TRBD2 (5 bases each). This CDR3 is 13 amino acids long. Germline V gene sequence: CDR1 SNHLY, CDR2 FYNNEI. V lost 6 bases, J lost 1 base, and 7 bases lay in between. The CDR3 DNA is TGTGCCAGCAGGAGGGGTTCCTACAATGAGCAGTTCTTC. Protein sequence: CASRRGSYNEQFF. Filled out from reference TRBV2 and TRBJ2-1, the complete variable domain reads EPEVTQTPSHQVTQMGQEVILRCVPISNHLYFYWYRQILGQKVEFLVSFYNNEISEKSEIFDDQFSVERPDGSNFTLKIRSTKLEDSAMYFCASRRGSYNEQFFGPGTRLTVL.

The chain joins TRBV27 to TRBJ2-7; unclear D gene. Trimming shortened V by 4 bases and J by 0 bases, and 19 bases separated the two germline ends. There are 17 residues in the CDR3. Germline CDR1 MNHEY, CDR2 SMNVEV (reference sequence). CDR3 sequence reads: CASSSLRGSPSSYEQYF. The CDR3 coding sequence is TGTGCCAGCAGTTCCCTCCGCGGCTCCCCGAGCTCCTACGAGCAGTACTTC.

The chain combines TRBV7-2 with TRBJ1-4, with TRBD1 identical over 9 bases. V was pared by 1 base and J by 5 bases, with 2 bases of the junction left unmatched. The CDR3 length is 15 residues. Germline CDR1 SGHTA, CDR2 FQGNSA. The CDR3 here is CASSLGGTGNEKLFF. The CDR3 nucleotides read TGTGCCAGCAGCTTAGGGGGGACAGGGAATGAAAAACTGTTTTTT.

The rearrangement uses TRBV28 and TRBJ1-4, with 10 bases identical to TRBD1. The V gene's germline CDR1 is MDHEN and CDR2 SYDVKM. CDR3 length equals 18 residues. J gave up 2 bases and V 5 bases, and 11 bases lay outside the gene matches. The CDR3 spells CASSRRTGGSSTNEKLFF. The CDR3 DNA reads TGTGCCAGCAGTCGGAGGACAGGGGGGAGTTCTACTAATGAAAAACTGTTTTTT.

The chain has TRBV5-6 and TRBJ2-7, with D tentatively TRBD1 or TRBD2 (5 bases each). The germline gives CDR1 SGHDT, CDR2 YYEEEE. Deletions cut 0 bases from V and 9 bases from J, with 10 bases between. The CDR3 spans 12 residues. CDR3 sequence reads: CASSLVGEGQYF. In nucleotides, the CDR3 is TGTGCCAGCAGCTTGGTGGGGGAAGGGCAGTACTTC.

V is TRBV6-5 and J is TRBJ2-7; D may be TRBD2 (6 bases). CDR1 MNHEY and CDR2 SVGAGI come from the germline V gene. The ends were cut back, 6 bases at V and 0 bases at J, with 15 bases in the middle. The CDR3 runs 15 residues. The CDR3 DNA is TGTGCCAGCAGCGAGTGGGACTCAAGCTCCTACGAGCAGTACTTC. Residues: CASSEWDSSSYEQYF.

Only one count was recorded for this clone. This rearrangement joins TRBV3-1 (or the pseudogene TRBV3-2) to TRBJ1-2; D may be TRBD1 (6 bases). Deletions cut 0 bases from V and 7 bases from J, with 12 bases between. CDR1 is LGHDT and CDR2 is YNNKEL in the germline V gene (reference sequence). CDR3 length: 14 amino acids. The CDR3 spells CASSQDSRGGGYTF. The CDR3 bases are TGTGCCAGCAGCCAAGATTCGAGGGGGGGTGGCTACACCTTC.

CDR3 sequence: CASSPTTDRVYGYTF. DNA for the CDR3: TGTGCCAGCTCGCCGACCACGGACAGGGTCTATGGCTACACCTTC. The chain joins TRBV18 to TRBJ1-2, with 8 bases identical to TRBD1. The CDR3 totals 15 residues. The trim removed 6 bases at V and 4 bases at J, leaving 10 bases unmatched. Germline V gene lookup returns CDR1 KGHSH and CDR2 LQKENI.

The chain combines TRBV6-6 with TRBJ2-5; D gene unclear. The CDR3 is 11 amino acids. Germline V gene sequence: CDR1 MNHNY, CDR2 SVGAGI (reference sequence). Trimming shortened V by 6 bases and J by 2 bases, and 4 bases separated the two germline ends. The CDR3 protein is CASSPQETQYF. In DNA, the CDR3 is TGTGCCAGCAGCCCTCAAGAGACCCAGTACTTC.

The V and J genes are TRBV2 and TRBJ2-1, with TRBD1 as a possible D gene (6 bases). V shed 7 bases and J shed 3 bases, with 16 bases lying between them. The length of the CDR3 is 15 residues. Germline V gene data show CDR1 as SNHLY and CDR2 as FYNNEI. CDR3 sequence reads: CASTRTADFYNEQFF. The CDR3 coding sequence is TGTGCCAGCACACGGACAGCGGACTTCTACAATGAGCAGTTCTTC.

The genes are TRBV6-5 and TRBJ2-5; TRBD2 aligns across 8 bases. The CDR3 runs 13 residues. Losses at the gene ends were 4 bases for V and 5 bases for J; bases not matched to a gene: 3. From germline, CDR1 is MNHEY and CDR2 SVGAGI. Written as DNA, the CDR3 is TGTGCCAGCAGTTTGACGGGGGGGGAGACCCAGTACTTC. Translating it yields CASSLTGGETQYF.

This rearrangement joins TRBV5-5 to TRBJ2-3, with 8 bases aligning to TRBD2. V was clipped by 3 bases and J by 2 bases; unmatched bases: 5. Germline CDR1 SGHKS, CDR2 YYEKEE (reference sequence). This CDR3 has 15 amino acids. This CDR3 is CASSSRGGHTDTQYF. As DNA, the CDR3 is TGTGCCAGCAGCTCTCGGGGGGGCCACACAGATACGCAGTATTTT.

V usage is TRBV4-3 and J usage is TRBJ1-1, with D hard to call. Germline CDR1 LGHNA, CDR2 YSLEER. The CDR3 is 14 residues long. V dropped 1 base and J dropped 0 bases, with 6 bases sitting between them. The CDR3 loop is CASSQAPMNTEAFF. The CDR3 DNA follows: TGCGCCAGCAGCCAAGCGCCCATGAACACTGAAGCTTTCTTT.